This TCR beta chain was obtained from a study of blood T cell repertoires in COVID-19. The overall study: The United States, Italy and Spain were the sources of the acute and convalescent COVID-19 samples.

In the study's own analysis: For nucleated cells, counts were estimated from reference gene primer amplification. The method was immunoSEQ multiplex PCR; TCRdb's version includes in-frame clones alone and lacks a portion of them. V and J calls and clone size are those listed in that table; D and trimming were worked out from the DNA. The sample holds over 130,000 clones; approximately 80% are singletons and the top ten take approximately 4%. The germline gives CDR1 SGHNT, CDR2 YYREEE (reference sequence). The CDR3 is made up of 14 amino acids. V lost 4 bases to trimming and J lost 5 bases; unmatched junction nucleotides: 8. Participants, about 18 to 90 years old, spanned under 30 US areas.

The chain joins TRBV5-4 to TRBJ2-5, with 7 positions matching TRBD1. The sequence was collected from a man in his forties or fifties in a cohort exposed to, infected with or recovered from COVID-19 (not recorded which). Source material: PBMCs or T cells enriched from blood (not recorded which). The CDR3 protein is CASSPTGTEETQYF. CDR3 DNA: TGTGCCAGCAGCCCAACCGGGACAGAGGAGACCCAGTACTTC.